This T cell receptor beta chain was recovered during a study of blood T cell repertoires in COVID-19. Study at large: The United States, Italy and Spain provided the acute and convalescent COVID-19 samples.

Original processing methods: From reference gene primer amplification, estimates of nucleated cell counts were derived. The assay was immunoSEQ multiplex PCR, and TCRdb's table has in-frame clones only and misses some. From that table come the V and J calls and clone size; the DNA was used to work out D and trimming. The sample has over 65,000 clones, roughly three quarters seen once. The germline V and J ends were trimmed by 7 bases and 8 bases, with 17 bases remaining between them. Looked up from germline, CDR1 is SNHLY and CDR2 is FYNNEI. This CDR3 contains 14 residues. The rearrangement joins TRBV2 to TRBJ2-2; no definite D call. Sequenced material: peripheral blood. This receptor was obtained from a human donor in a cohort sampled during active COVID-19. CDR3 DNA sequence: TGTGCCAGCAACGAAGCAAGCGCTAAGGGGGAGCTGTTTTTT. It codes for CASNEASAKGELFF.